The 30 T cell receptor beta chains given below trace back to one sample, sequenced in a study of blood T cell repertoires in COVID-19. Assay used: immunoSEQ multiplex PCR; TCRdb lists only in-frame clones, some missing. The sample records about 70,000 clones, roughly 91% being singletons. Sequences were obtained from peripheral blood. The receptors shown here come from a human donor in a cohort sampled during active COVID-19.

The chain combines TRBV10-3 with TRBJ2-7; the match to TRBD1 covers 10 bases. CDR1 is ENHRY, CDR2 SYGVKD, per germline. Germline trimming cut 9 bases from V and 5 bases from J; bases unmatched to any gene: 7. The CDR3 totals 13 residues. CDR3 sequence reads: CAIAGTGDDEQYF. In DNA form, the CDR3 reads TGTGCCATAGCCGGGACAGGGGACGACGAGCAGTACTTC.

The sample holds a few counts of this clone. The chain links TRBV7-2 to TRBJ2-7; TRBD2 agrees at 10 bases. Germline trimming cut 4 bases from V and 4 bases from J; bases unmatched to any gene: 4. The CDR3 runs 14 residues. From germline, CDR1 is SGHTA and CDR2 FQGNSA. CDR3 residues: CASSSSSGSYEQYF. In nucleotides, the CDR3 is TGTGCCAGCAGCTCTTCTAGCGGGAGTTACGAGCAGTACTTC.

The rearrangement uses TRBV27 and TRBJ1-2, with D possibly being TRBD1 (6 bases). The CDR3 sequence is 16 residues long. Germline CDR1 and CDR2: MNHEY and SMNVEV (reference sequence). The V gene lost 4 bases and the J gene lost 6 bases, with 21 bases spanning the gap. The CDR3 DNA reads as TGTGCCAGCAGTTCCGCACAAGGAGGGGGGGATAATGGCTACACCTTC. This gives the protein CASSSAQGGGDNGYTF.

The chain employs TRBV11-3 and TRBJ2-1; no clear D gene. The CDR3 is 13 residues long. Trimming pared 5 bases from V and 9 bases from J, leaving 14 bases between. Germline CDR1 and CDR2: SGHNT and YENEEA. The CDR3 sequence is CASSRVVATEQFF. The CDR3 nucleotides read TGTGCCAGCAGCCGAGTGGTTGCCACTGAGCAGTTCTTC.

The rearrangement links TRBV6-5 to TRBJ2-1; 8 nucleotides align to TRBD2. The CDR3 covers 15 residues. The J segment lost 2 bases and the V segment lost 9 bases, leaving 9 bases of the junction unmatched. CDR1 and CDR2 from the germline V gene are MNHEY and SVGAGI. CDR3 protein: CASLQAGDPYNEQFF. CDR3 coding DNA: TGTGCCAGTCTCCAAGCGGGAGACCCCTACAATGAGCAGTTCTTC.

The V call is TRBV6-5, the J call TRBJ1-1; the D gene is possibly TRBD1 (6 bases). Trimming removed 0 bases from V and 8 bases from J, with 16 bases in between. The CDR3 length is 15 residues. Germline CDR1 reads MNHEY; CDR2 reads SVGAGI. CDR3 DNA sequence: TGTGCCAGCAGTTACTCTTCCGGGCAGGGGCGGGAAGCTTTCTTT. This codes for CASSYSSGQGREAFF.

The chain joins TRBV9 to TRBJ2-7; D perhaps matches TRBD2 (5 bases). V lost 0 bases, J lost 3 bases, and 13 bases lay in between. The CDR3 covers 15 residues. Germline CDR1 and CDR2: SGDLS and YYNGEE. The CDR3 coding sequence is TGTGCCAGCAGCGTAGCTACCGGCGGGTTCTACGAGCAGTACTTC. Protein: CASSVATGGFYEQYF. Together with reference TRBV9 and TRBJ2-7, the CDR3 gives the full variable domain: DSGVTQTPKHLITATGQRVTLRCSPRSGDLSVYWYQQSLDQGLQFLIQYYNGEERAKGNILERFSAQQFPDLHSELNLSSLELGDSALYFCASSVATGGFYEQYFGPGTRLTVT.

V usage is TRBV7-9 and J usage is TRBJ2-6; D remains ambiguous. V was pared by 6 bases and J by 5 bases, with 11 bases between. CDR1 and CDR2 from the germline V gene are SEHNR and FQNEAQ (reference sequence). The CDR3 contains 14 residues. The CDR3 DNA reads TGTGCCAGCAGAGGAGTGGAGTGGGCCAACGTCCTGACTTTC. Translation gives CASRGVEWANVLTF.

This chain joins TRBV28 and TRBJ2-7; D call uncertain. The V gene's germline CDR1 is MDHEN and CDR2 SYDVKM. The V gene lost 5 bases and the J gene lost 2 bases, with 16 bases spanning the gap. The length of the CDR3 is 15 residues. The CDR3 loop reads CASSRPLSVPYEQYF. The DNA of the CDR3 is TGTGCCAGCAGTCGCCCACTATCAGTGCCCTACGAGCAGTACTTC.

The genes are TRBV12-3 or TRBV12-4 and TRBJ1-2; D is unresolved. The CDR3 runs to 13 residues. The ends were cut back, 5 bases at V and 6 bases at J, with 13 bases in the middle. CDR3: CASSPTTDDGYTF. The CDR3 coding sequence is TGTGCCAGCAGTCCGACAACCGATGATGGCTACACCTTC.

This clone appeared a few times. The genes are TRBV6-1 and TRBJ1-1; 11 bases are shared with TRBD1. Trimming cost V 4 bases and J 7 bases; bases outside gene matches: 11. Germline assignment: CDR1 MNHNS and CDR2 SASEGT. This CDR3 contains 16 residues. CDR3: CASSATRTGGAVEAFF. CDR3 DNA sequence: TGTGCCAGCAGTGCTACCCGGACAGGGGGCGCGGTTGAAGCTTTCTTT.

The chain combines TRBV30 with TRBJ1-5; the match to TRBD1 covers 7 bases. Unmatched junction bases numbered 3, after V lost 2 bases and J lost 5 bases. The CDR3 length is 13 residues. The germline CDR1 and CDR2 sequences are GTSNPN and SVGIG (reference sequence). This CDR3 reads CAWSRQGDQPQHF. Here the CDR3 DNA reads TGTGCCTGGAGTAGACAGGGTGATCAGCCCCAGCATTTT.

The chain couples TRBV30 to TRBJ1-1; a weak D match, TRBD1 (6 bases). V was trimmed by 3 bases and J by 4 bases, leaving 15 bases between them. CDR3 length equals 14 residues. The V gene's germline CDR1 is GTSNPN and CDR2 SVGIG (reference sequence). CDR3 sequence (DNA): TGTGCCTGGAGCGTGGACAGTTTTCCCACTGAAGCTTTCTTT. Amino acids: CAWSVDSFPTEAFF.

This sequence joins TRBV5-1 and TRBJ2-3; D might be TRBD2 (7 bases). This CDR3 comprises 14 residues. V dropped 3 bases and J dropped 5 bases, with 13 bases sitting between them. Per the germline V gene, CDR1 is SGHRS and CDR2 is YFSETQ. CDR3 region: CASSSRAGQDTQYF. As DNA, the CDR3 is TGCGCCAGCAGCTCTAGAGCGGGACAAGATACGCAGTATTTT.

The chain is built from TRBV5-6 and TRBJ2-1; 7 nucleotides line up with TRBD1. With 2 bases clipped from V and 3 bases from J, the junction kept 5 bases outside the gene matches. The CDR3 is 15 amino acids. Germline CDR1 is SGHDT and CDR2 is YYEEEE. CDR3 loop: CASSLPGQLYNEQFF. CDR3 bases: TGTGCCAGCAGCTTACCGGGACAGCTCTACAATGAGCAGTTCTTC.

The J gene is TRBJ2-1, the V gene TRBV3-1 (or the pseudogene TRBV3-2), with D maybe TRBD1 (6 bases). V lost 1 base to trimming and J lost 4 bases, with 11 bases between them. Germline V gene sequence: CDR1 LGHDT, CDR2 YNNKEL (reference sequence). The CDR3 contains 15 residues. In DNA form, the CDR3 reads TGTGCCAGCAGCCAAGTACAGGGCATTTACAATGAGCAGTTCTTC. Its protein is CASSQVQGIYNEQFF.

V usage is TRBV29-1 and J usage is TRBJ2-3; D possibly corresponds to TRBD2 (7 bases). The CDR3 runs to 12 residues. With 7 bases removed from V and 4 bases from J, the gap between germline ends came to 12 bases. Germline assignment: CDR1 SQVTM and CDR2 ANQGSEA. In DNA, the CDR3 is TGCAGCGGTCGAGGGGGGGCAGATACGCAGTATTTT. Translation gives CSGRGGADTQYF.

The genes are TRBV2 and TRBJ2-7, with TRBD1 as a possible D gene (6 bases). The germline V gene encodes CDR1 SNHLY and CDR2 FYNNEI. Trimming stripped 5 bases from V and 5 bases from J, with 16 bases between. The CDR3 is made up of 14 amino acids. CDR3 region: CASSLQGSHNEQYF. DNA for the CDR3: TGTGCCAGCAGTTTACAGGGTAGTCATAACGAGCAGTACTTC.

The chain joins TRBV6-5 to TRBJ2-7, with 9 bases that match TRBD1. Trimming at V came to 5 bases and at J to 5 bases, leaving 4 bases not matched to a gene. The CDR3 is 13 residues long. The germline V gene encodes CDR1 MNHEY and CDR2 SVGAGI. CDR3 nucleotides: TGTGCCAGCAGTACGGGACAGGGACACGAGCAGTACGTC. Amino acid sequence: CASSTGQGHEQYV.

This chain links TRBV7-9 with TRBJ2-3, with 8 nucleotides matching TRBD2. The trim removed 5 bases at V and 0 bases at J, leaving 4 bases unmatched. CDR1 is SEHNR and CDR2 is FQNEAQ in the germline V gene (reference sequence). The CDR3 is 15 residues long. The CDR3 nucleotides are TGTGCCAGCAGCCGACTAGCGCCAAGCACAGATACGCAGTATTTT. Its protein product is CASSRLAPSTDTQYF.

V usage is TRBV6-1 and J usage is TRBJ1-1; 7 bases fit TRBD1. This CDR3 comprises 14 residues. Trimming removed 3 bases from V and 3 bases from J; junction bases left unmatched: 4. The germline gives CDR1 MNHNS, CDR2 SASEGT. CDR3 DNA sequence: TGTGCCAGCAGTGACAGGGGGGTTTACACTGAAGCTTTCTTT. It specifies CASSDRGVYTEAFF.

This chain connects TRBV18 to TRBJ1-5, with D unclear. The CDR3 is made up of 16 amino acids. The ends were cut back, 2 bases at V and 3 bases at J, with 14 bases in the middle. Germline CDR1 reads KGHSH; CDR2 reads LQKENI. Written as DNA, the CDR3 is TGTGCCAGCTCACCAACGGTCTCGGTCCCCAATCAGCCCCAGCATTTT. It is translated as CASSPTVSVPNQPQHF.

The chain employs TRBV3-1 (or the pseudogene TRBV3-2) and TRBJ2-1, with D tentatively TRBD2 (6 bases). CDR3 length: 13 amino acids. The V and J ends lost 4 bases and 14 bases respectively, with 18 bases between them. CDR1 is LGHDT and CDR2 is YNNKEL in the germline V gene (reference sequence). CDR3 residues: CASSPLGGTGEFF. The CDR3 nucleotides are TGTGCCAGCAGCCCCCTCGGCGGGACGGGGGAGTTCTTC.

CDR3 nucleotides: TGTGCCAGCAGTTTAGGCGGGAGAGAGGAGACCCAGTACTTC. Its translation: CASSLGGREETQYF. The gene calls are TRBV28 and TRBJ2-5, with 7 bases identical to TRBD2. Germline-derived CDR1 and CDR2 are MDHEN and SYDVKM. The ends lost 2 bases at V and 5 bases at J; junction bases unmatched: 5. This CDR3 spans 14 amino acids.

This chain links TRBV9 with TRBJ1-1; 10 nucleotides match TRBD1. The J segment lost 1 base and the V segment lost 4 bases, leaving 4 bases of the junction unmatched. From germline, CDR1 is SGDLS and CDR2 YYNGEE. The CDR3 sequence is 15 residues long. The CDR3 DNA reads TGTGCCAGCAGCCCACGGACAGGGGGGAACACTGAAGCTTTCTTT. As protein: CASSPRTGGNTEAFF.

This chain links TRBV20-1 with TRBJ2-1, with 7 nucleotides matching TRBD2. Germline loops: CDR1 DFQATT, CDR2 SNEGSKA (reference sequence). The CDR3 has 15 residues. The V gene end was trimmed by 3 bases and the J gene end by 4 bases; junction bases not matched to a gene: 9. This chain's CDR3 is CSASGAGVPYNEQFF. The CDR3 nucleotides read TGCAGTGCTAGTGGGGCGGGGGTCCCGTACAATGAGCAGTTCTTC.

The CDR3 loop is CASNPGTSWGDTQYF. The CDR3 DNA sequence: TGTGCCAGCAACCCGGGGACTAGTTGGGGGGATACGCAGTATTTT. The V and J genes are TRBV6-5 and TRBJ2-3; TRBD2 matches at 8 bases. CDR3 length: 15 residues. After removal of 7 bases from V and 6 bases from J, the junction contained 12 bases not matched to a gene. CDR1 MNHEY and CDR2 SVGAGI come from the germline V gene.

Remarks on this clone: Other DNA sequences in the sample encode the same CDR3. The chain links TRBV19 to TRBJ1-4; tentatively, D is TRBD1 (6 bases). The CDR3 totals 15 residues. V was trimmed by 8 bases and J by 5 bases, leaving 18 bases between them. Germline V gene sequence: CDR1 LNHDA, CDR2 SQIVND (reference sequence). The CDR3 loop is CASSLGGDLNEKLFF. For the CDR3, the DNA is TGTGCCAGTTCTCTAGGGGGTGATCTGAATGAAAAACTGTTTTTT.

The rearrangement links TRBV19 to TRBJ1-1; 10 bases are shared with TRBD1. The CDR3 contains 14 residues. V trimming: 10 bases; J trimming: 2 bases; junction bases outside the gene matches: 7. CDR1 is LNHDA, CDR2 SQIVND, per germline (reference sequence). CDR3 DNA sequence: TGTGCCACGAGGACAGGGGGATTAAACACTGAAGCTTTCTTT. Translating it yields CATRTGGLNTEAFF. The entire variable domain, with the rest obtained from reference TRBV19 and TRBJ1-1, is as follows: DGGITQSPKYLFRKEGQNVTLSCEQNLNHDAMYWYRQDPGQGLRLIYYSQIVNDFQKGDIAEGYSVSREKKESFPLTVTSAQKNPTAFYLCATRTGGLNTEAFFGQGTRLTVV.

V is TRBV5-5 and J is TRBJ1-5, with TRBD1 as a possible D gene (6 bases). The CDR3 consists of 15 residues. CDR1 and CDR2 from the germline V gene are SGHKS and YYEKEE (reference sequence). The V and J ends lost 2 bases and 0 bases respectively, with 9 bases between them. CDR3 DNA sequence: TGTGCCAGCAGCTTCCTACAGGGTAGCAATCAGCCCCAGCATTTT. Its protein is CASSFLQGSNQPQHF. The whole variable domain, filled in from reference TRBV5-5 and TRBJ1-5, reads DAGVTQSPTHLIKTRGQQVTLRCSPISGHKSVSWYQQVLGQGPQFIFQYYEKEERGRGNFPDRFSARQFPNYSSELNVNALLLGDSALYLCASSFLQGSNQPQHFGDGTRLSIL.